This T cell receptor beta chain was found in a study of human T cells and chemical hapten exposure. Study-wide background: Doses of diphenylcyclopropenone went to the patients' scalps weekly throughout the approximately 25-week study. Study results and limitations: Among expanded TCRs, significantly more large CDR3 similarity clusters formed than among controls.

TCRdb independently ran MiXCR on the RACE reads; one entry per CDR3 protein. The repertoire consists of some 350,000 distinct CDR3 sequences, with under 6.5% occurring once and the leading ten covering 5% to 6%. In its sample, this clonotype was seen many times. As yet, its antigen is unknown. Germline V gene sequence: CDR1 MDHEN, CDR2 SYDVKM. The trim removed 7 bases at V and 4 bases at J, leaving 5 bases unmatched. The CDR3 is 13 amino acids. Sample time point: patch test 2, 6 weeks after DPC sensitization. Treatment in this sample: therapeutic diphenylcyclopropenone sensitization with weekly scalp DPC.

The rearrangement links TRBV28 to TRBJ1-2; 8 bases map to TRBD1. The material sequenced was whole blood, taken in connection with sensitization to the hapten diphenylcyclopropenone (DPC). This sequence originates from a woman aged 18-29 years with alopecia areata. Some clones in this sample may be carry-over from other donors' samples. Here the CDR3 reads CASTGGRSYGYTF. CDR3 DNA: TGTGCCAGCACAGGGGGCAGGAGCTATGGCTACACCTTC.